The sequence of this TCR beta chain was determined in a study of T-cell memory formation after mild COVID-19. Whole-study context: TCR clustering was largely donor specific. Study outcomes and limitations: Contracting clones localized mainly to CM and EM when CD4+ and mainly to EMRA when CD8+. Day 15 to 85 contracting clones showed balanced CD4/CD8; later expanders leaned CD4+. There were some responding clones in pre-infection memory, which suggested that cross-reactive memory had joined.

TCRdb ran MiXCR on the 5' RACE reads and lists one entry per CDR3 protein. The sample holds approximately 240,000 distinct CDR3 sequences, 15% to 20% seen once. V gave up 4 bases and J gave up 5 bases, with 16 bases separating them. CDR3 size: 15 residues. The V gene's germline CDR1 is KGHDR and CDR2 SFDVKD. About this clonotype: No antigen is known for it.

The TCR originated in a man younger than 35 who had mild COVID-19 (a few samples of this study predate the infection). Cell type and time point are not known. Sample: PBMCs or a T cell subset sorted from them (not recorded which). The chain uses TRBV24-1 and TRBJ2-5, with D perhaps TRBD1 (6 bases). CDR3 amino acids: CATSDPFRGSETQYF. CDR3 nucleotide sequence: TGTGCCACCAGTGACCCCTTCAGGGGTTCGGAGACCCAGTACTTC.